The 30 T cell receptor delta chains reported below all come from one sample, sequenced in a study of γδ T cells in repeated Plasmodium falciparum infection. TCRdb reanalyzed the multiplex PCR reads using CATT. The sample yields 45,000 to 60,000 delta-chain clones, around 2% seen once. Flow sorting of PBMC yielded separate Vgamma9/Vdelta2+ and Vdelta2-negative gammadelta T cell populations for bulk repertoire analysis. What was sequenced was gamma-delta T cells from blood. Receptors were obtained from a pool of human donors (malaria-infected and uninfected, not separated).

On this clone: Translating this DNA gives a protein that differs at residue 14 from the TCRdb one, which belongs to a much larger clone; a read error is likely, and the protein shown is this translation. V and J are TRDV3 and TRDJ1, with TRDD3 matching 13 bases. Germline matching of the DNA provided the J gene here, since TCRdb leaves it blank. Per the germline V gene, CDR1 is TVYSNPD and CDR2 is GDNSRS (reference sequence). The CDR3 consists of 18 residues. The CDR3 DNA reads TGTGCCTTTGGGTTCTACTGGGGGATACGCCTCACCACCGAGAAACTCATCTTT. Its protein is CAFGFYWGIRLTTEKLIF.

This clone was detected ten times or more. A read error likely explains why the TCRdb protein, taken from a much larger clone, differs from this DNA's translation at residue 11; the protein shown is translated from the DNA. This chain joins TRDV3 and TRDJ1, with D perhaps TRDD2 (5 bases). CDR1 TVYSNPD and CDR2 GDNSRS come from the germline V gene (reference sequence). Between the trimmed V and J ends, which lost 4 bases and 1 base, there was a span of 25 bases. The length of the CDR3 is 17 residues. This CDR3 is CASTSSRLHTRTDKLIF. As DNA, the CDR3 is TGTGCCTCTACTTCTTCCCGGCTTCACACCCGCACCGATAAACTCATCTTT.

This clone has just a few counts. It is likely a read error: a sequence one base away is far more abundant. The sample contains more than one DNA sequence encoding this CDR3. V usage is TRDV3 and J usage is TRDJ2, with 13 nucleotides matching TRDD3. TCRdb leaves out the J gene; it was filled in here by matching the DNA to germline. J was trimmed by 3 bases and V by 3 bases; bases with no gene match: 19. Germline V CDR1 and CDR2: TVYSNPD, GDNSRS (reference sequence). The CDR3 covers 20 residues. The CDR3, as DNA: TGTGCCTTCCTCTTCCTCCGGGAGCACTGGGGGATACGCCTGACAGCACAACTCTTCTTT. Protein: CAFLFLREHWGIRLTAQLFF. The full variable domain, with the rest looked up from reference TRDV3 and TRDJ2, is CDKVTQSSPDQTVASGSEVVLLCTYDTVYSNPDLFWYRIRPDYSFQFVFYGDNSRSEGADFTQGRFSVKHILTQKAFHLVISPVRTEDSATYYCAFLFLREHWGIRLTAQLFFGKGTQLIVEP.

A word on this clone: A far larger clone is off by one base, so a read error is likely. The same CDR3 arises from other DNA sequences in this sample as well. The chain is built from TRDV1 and TRDJ1; the match to TRDD3 covers 7 bases. Assignment of the J gene here rests on matching the DNA to germline, because TCRdb gives none. J was trimmed by 2 bases and V by 2 bases; bases with no gene match: 26. The CDR3 has 22 residues. Germline-derived CDR1 and CDR2 are TSWWSYY and QGS. The DNA of the CDR3 is TGTGCTCTTGGGGAAAGGCGGTGGCCTACTGGAGGGGGATCTCCACCGACCGATAAACTCATCTTT. Its protein product is CALGERRWPTGGGSPPTDKLIF.

This clone was counted only a few times. The protein TCRdb lists belongs to a much larger clone and differs from this DNA's translation at residue 12, which points to a read error; the protein shown is made from the DNA. The chain is built from TRDV3 and TRDJ1, with 7 bases that match TRDD3. The J gene comes from matching the DNA to germline here; TCRdb lacks it. Germline V gives CDR1 TVYSNPD, CDR2 GDNSRS (reference sequence). V shed 3 bases and J 3 bases; nucleotides not matched to a gene: 19. There are 17 residues in the CDR3. The CDR3 region is CAFPYWGQRRYADKLIF. CDR3 sequence (DNA): TGTGCCTTCCCGTACTGGGGACAACGGCGGTACGCCGATAAACTCATCTTT.

This clone was picked up a small number of times. The TCRdb protein comes from a much larger clone and disagrees with this DNA's translation at residue 2, likely due to a read error; the protein given here is derived from the DNA. J is TRDJ1 and V is TRAV38-2/DV8; 11 bases agree with TRDD3. There are 20 residues in the CDR3. CDR1 and CDR2 (germline): TSESDYY, QEAYKQQN. This chain's CDR3 is CSYIVLTDGGYGPYTDKLIF. The CDR3 DNA reads as TGTTCTTATATAGTCCTGACTGATGGGGGATACGGGCCGTACACCGATAAACTCATCTTT.

This clone was counted ten times or more. TCRdb's protein, taken from a much larger clone, differs from this DNA's translation at residue 14, likely owing to a read error; the protein displayed comes from the DNA. The V gene is TRAV38-2/DV8, the J gene TRDJ1; the D is unclear. No J segment appears in TCRdb, so it was assigned here by matching the sequence to germline. V lost 2 bases to trimming and J lost 0 bases, with 26 bases between them. From germline, CDR1 is TSESDYY and CDR2 QEAYKQQN. CDR3 size: 20 residues. In nucleotides, the CDR3 is TGTGCTTATAGGAGGGTTTCCCCCTCCGAAGGCCCTCGGCACACCGATAAACTCATCTTT. Protein sequence: CAYRRVSPSEGPRHTDKLIF.

To note about this clone: For this DNA, TCRdb reports the protein of a much larger clone, which diverges at residue 18, most likely from a read error; the protein presented here is translated directly from the DNA. The gene calls are TRDV3 and TRDJ1, with 7 positions matching TRDD3. TCRdb does not report a J gene; here it was assigned by matching the DNA to germline references. Trimming took 2 bases from V and 1 from J; bases not matched to a gene: 49. The CDR3 totals 28 residues. Germline V lookup: CDR1 TVYSNPD, CDR2 GDNSRS (reference sequence). CDR3 coding DNA: TGTGCCTTTCTGCGGCGATATTACTTGGACCCTCCTATAAGAGTGGGCTACCGGGGGATCAGATTCACCGATAAACTCATCTTT. It specifies CAFLRRYYLDPPIRVGYRGIRFTDKLIF.

The J gene is TRDJ1, the V gene TRDV2, with TRDD3 matching over 11 bases. Assignment of the J gene here rests on matching the DNA to germline, because TCRdb gives none. V was clipped by 3 bases and J by 2 bases; unmatched bases: 16. The CDR3 length is 19 residues. From germline, CDR1 is GEAIGNYY and CDR2 EKD. Written as DNA, the CDR3 is TGTGCCTGTGACCCTCTTTTGCTGGGGGATACAAGAGAGACCGATAAACTCATCTTT. Its translation is CACDPLLLGDTRETDKLIF.

Of note for this clone: A read error is likely here: a far larger clone is one base away. The sample holds other DNA sequences that translate to the same CDR3. The rearrangement uses TRDV1 and TRDJ1, with 11 bases fitting TRDD3. TCRdb offers no J gene call, so here the DNA was matched to germline to obtain one. Germline CDR1 is TSWWSYY and CDR2 is QGS. This CDR3 is built from 23 residues. The CDR3 sequence is CALGERWVYPLLWGIRETDKLIF. CDR3 nucleotides: TGTGCCCTTGGGGAACGGTGGGTCTACCCCCTTTTGTGGGGGATACGCGAAACCGATAAACTCATCTTT.

Worth noting for this clone: TCRdb's protein, taken from a much larger clone, differs from this DNA's translation at residues 8 and 9, likely owing to a read error; the protein displayed comes from the DNA. The chain is built from TRDV1 and TRDJ1; D unresolved. CDR1 and CDR2 from the germline V gene are TSWWSYY and QGS. CDR3 length: 14 amino acids. Trimming cost V 5 bases and J 3 bases, with 13 bases left between them. CDR3: CALGCAQAPDKLIF. The DNA of the CDR3 is TGTGCTCTTGGGTGTGCTCAAGCGCCCGATAAACTCATCTTT.

The genes are TRDV1 and TRDJ1; 8 positions match TRDD3. TCRdb records no J gene; here it was assigned by comparing the DNA to germline. Germline trimming cut 4 bases from V and 3 bases from J; bases unmatched to any gene: 19. CDR3 length equals 19 residues. Germline CDR1 reads TSWWSYY; CDR2 reads QGS. The CDR3, as DNA: TGTGCTCTTGGGGGCTGGAAGCTAGGGCGGGGTGGGGGATCCGATAAACTCATCTTT. Translation gives CALGGWKLGRGGGSDKLIF.

On this clone itself: The translation of this DNA and the TCRdb protein of a much larger clone differ at residue 4, probably owing to a read error; the protein shown here is translated from the DNA. The J gene is TRDJ1, the V gene TRDV2; 7 bases are a match to TRDD3. Here the J gene was assigned by germline matching of the DNA, as TCRdb has none. The CDR3 spans 16 residues. CDR1 and CDR2 (germline): GEAIGNYY, EKD. The CDR3 reads CACGTVGYQFSDKLIF. The CDR3 coding sequence is TGTGCCTGTGGCACCGTGGGATACCAGTTTTCCGATAAACTCATCTTT.

This clone occurred many times. TCRdb shows a much larger clone's protein in place of this DNA's translation, and the two differ at residue 14, likely through a read error; the protein shown is translated from the DNA. The V gene is listed as TRDV2; no J gene was called; the D call TRDD3 from the table was never checked on the DNA. The CDR3 has 16 residues. Per germline, CDR1 GEAIGNYY and CDR2 EKD. CDR3 bases: TGTGCCTGTGACACCGTGGGGGACGGGGACACCGATAAACCCATCTTT. It yields the protein CACDTVGDGDTDKPIF.

This clone occurred a few times. The protein TCRdb lists belongs to a much larger clone and differs from this DNA's translation at residue 4, which points to a read error; the protein shown is made from the DNA. The rearrangement uses TRDV3 and TRDJ1, with 12 bases that match TRDD3. In the absence of a J gene in TCRdb, the DNA was matched to germline to assign it here. The ends lost 1 base at V and 3 bases at J; junction bases unmatched: 24. The CDR3 loop spans 21 amino acids. Germline V gives CDR1 TVYSNPD, CDR2 GDNSRS (reference sequence). CDR3 loop: CAFMRADYIHWGIPGADKLIF. CDR3 in DNA: TGTGCCTTTATGAGGGCCGACTACATACACTGGGGGATACCAGGGGCCGATAAACTCATCTTT.

The table lists this clone with a few counts. Translating this DNA gives a protein that differs at residue 3 from the TCRdb one, which belongs to a much larger clone; a read error is likely, and the protein shown is this translation. This sequence joins TRDV3 and TRDJ1; TRDD3 agrees at 13 bases. In the absence of a J gene in TCRdb, the DNA was matched to germline to assign it here. This CDR3 has 21 amino acids. Germline trimming cut 5 bases from V and 2 bases from J; bases unmatched to any gene: 26. Germline lookup yields CDR1 TVYSNPD and CDR2 GDNSRS (reference sequence). CDR3 in amino acids: CAQNANVPLHWGIRKTDKLIF. CDR3 sequence (DNA): TGTGCCCAGAACGCTAATGTCCCGCTCCACTGGGGGATACGGAAAACCGATAAACTCATCTTT.

On this clone: The TCRdb record carries a much larger clone's protein, which differs from this DNA's translation at residue 20; a read error is the likely cause, and the protein listed here is the DNA translation. This chain connects TRDV1 to TRDJ1; 10 bases agree with TRDD3. Germline CDR1 is TSWWSYY and CDR2 is QGS. The CDR3 spans 22 residues. The DNA for the CDR3 is TGTGCTCTTGGGGAACTCCTATACCAGTATTGGGGGATACCCTCGTACACCGATAAACCCATCTTT. Residues: CALGELLYQYWGIPSYTDKPIF.

A note on this clone: The amino acid sequence in TCRdb belongs to a much larger clone and departs from this DNA's translation at residue 6, likely a sequencing read error; the sequence shown is translated from the DNA. The chain is built from TRDV2 and TRDJ1, with TRDD3 matching over 11 bases. J was trimmed by 1 base and V by 0 bases; bases with no gene match: 6. The V gene's germline CDR1 is GEAIGNYY and CDR2 EKD. CDR3 length equals 17 residues. The CDR3 DNA follows: TGTGCCTGTGACACCCGCCCGCTGGGGGATACCACCGATAAACTCATCTTT. As protein: CACDTRPLGDTTDKLIF.

This clone was counted ten times or more. The protein that TCRdb holds for this DNA derives from a much larger clone and differs from the translated DNA at residue 7, which likely indicates a read error; the protein shown here is translated from the DNA. This rearrangement joins TRDV1 to TRDJ1, with 12 nucleotides matching TRDD3. The J gene is not listed in TCRdb, so it was assigned here from a DNA match to germline. Losses at the gene ends were 3 bases for V and 7 bases for J; bases not matched to a gene: 24. This CDR3 has 21 amino acids. The germline CDR1 and CDR2 sequences are TSWWSYY and QGS. CDR3 in DNA: TGTGCTCTTGGGGATCCTCCTCTATCCAGCTGGGGGATACGCGGTCTTGGTAAACTCATCTTT. Translation gives CALGDPPLSSWGIRGLGKLIF.

To note about this clone: A far more abundant clone sits one base away, making this likely a read error. Other DNA sequences within the sample encode an identical CDR3. The rearrangement uses TRDV2 and TRDJ1; 9 bases agree with TRDD3. Germline matching of the DNA provided the J gene here, since TCRdb leaves it blank. CDR1 and CDR2 from the germline V gene are GEAIGNYY and EKD. The length of the CDR3 is 15 residues. The CDR3, as DNA: TGTGCCTGCGACATGTTGGGGGGGATACCCGATAAACTCATCTTT. Translation: CACDMLGGIPDKLIF.

This clone has only a few counts. This DNA's translation differs at residue 4 from TCRdb's protein, which comes from a much larger clone; a read error is likely, and the protein shown is translated from the DNA. The chain employs TRAV38-2/DV8 and TRDJ1, with no clear D. No J gene is reported in TCRdb; it was inferred here by comparing the DNA with germline. Germline assignment: CDR1 TSESDYY and CDR2 QEAYKQQN. The CDR3 has 21 residues. The CDR3 DNA reads as TGTGCTTATGGGAGCTCCGCTTTATGCCTCTGTACATCCAGCTACACCGATAAACTCATCTTT. It codes for CAYGSSALCLCTSSYTDKLIF.

This clone was observed at least ten times. This likely traces to a read error, being one base from a far larger clone. The chain employs TRDV1 and TRDJ1; 12 bases fit TRDD3. The length of the CDR3 is 21 residues. CDR1 and CDR2 from the germline V gene are TSWWSYY and QGS. The CDR3 nucleotides read TGTGCTCTTGGGAAGTTCCTCTGGGGGATACGCGGGGTTATTTACACCGATAAACCCATCTTT. Amino acids: CALGKFLWGIRGVIYTDKPIF.

This clone was observed a few times. TCRdb shows a much larger clone's protein in place of this DNA's translation, and the two differ at residue 24, likely through a read error; the protein shown is translated from the DNA. The V gene call reads TRDV1; no J gene was called; the table assigns TRDD3, which was not confirmed against the DNA. The length of the CDR3 is 26 residues. Germline CDR1 and CDR2: TSWWSYY and QGS. The CDR3 spells CALGEASLLRIYWGIPVVSDTDKPIF. The CDR3 DNA follows: TGTGCTCTTGGGGAAGCGTCACTCCTACGCATTTACTGGGGGATACCGGTGGTTTCTGACACCGATAAACCCATCTTT.

This clone occurred a few times. The amino acid sequence in TCRdb belongs to a much larger clone and departs from this DNA's translation at residue 15, likely a sequencing read error; the sequence shown is translated from the DNA. V and J are TRDV1 and TRDJ1, with D possibly matching TRDD2 (8 bases). TCRdb leaves out the J gene; it was filled in here by matching the DNA to germline. This CDR3 spans 23 amino acids. V lost 4 bases, J lost 2 bases, and 38 bases lay in between. CDR1 TSWWSYY and CDR2 QGS come from the germline V gene. The CDR3 here is CALGVPPLFLRGWGGDRTDKLIF. In DNA form, the CDR3 reads TGTGCTCTTGGGGTCCCTCCCCTCTTCCTACGTGGCTGGGGGGGAGACAGAACCGATAAACTCATCTTT.

This clone has more than one count but fewer than ten. The amino acid sequence in TCRdb belongs to a much larger clone and departs from this DNA's translation at residue 16, likely a sequencing read error; the sequence shown is translated from the DNA. V and J are TRDV2 and TRDJ1; D may be TRDD3 (5 bases). The J gene, missing from TCRdb, was assigned here through DNA to germline matching. Deletions cut 0 bases from V and 2 bases from J, with 33 bases between. The CDR3 loop spans 22 amino acids. Germline assignment: CDR1 GEAIGNYY and CDR2 EKD. The CDR3 sequence: CACDTVRGGGAEVPGLTDKLIF. The CDR3 DNA reads as TGTGCCTGTGACACCGTTCGGGGCGGAGGAGCTGAAGTACCTGGGCTTACCGATAAACTCATCTTT.

This clone was seen only a few times. Since a far larger clone is one base different, this is likely a read error. V gene TRDV1 was called; the J gene was not; no check of the table's D call, TRDD3, against the DNA was made. The CDR3 contains 16 residues. CDR1 and CDR2 from the germline V gene are TSWWSYY and QGS. The CDR3 nucleotides are TGTGCTCTTTTACTGGGGATCCCTTTGAACACCGATAAGCTCATCTTT. It translates to CALLLGIPLNTDKLIF.

This clone was found a few times. For this DNA, TCRdb reports the protein of a much larger clone, which diverges at residue 3, most likely from a read error; the protein presented here is translated directly from the DNA. The rearrangement joins TRDV3 to TRDJ1; D call uncertain. No J gene is reported in TCRdb; it was inferred here by comparing the DNA with germline. The ends were cut back, 5 bases at V and 7 bases at J, with 20 bases in the middle. CDR3 length: 13 amino acids. Per germline, CDR1 TVYSNPD and CDR2 GDNSRS (reference sequence). As DNA, the CDR3 is TGTGCCAGGAATGCAAGGATTTGCGGTAAACTCATCTTT. This encodes CARNARICGKLIF.

This clone was detected only a few times. This probably arose from a read error, given a far larger clone one base away. This same CDR3 is encoded by further DNA sequences in the sample. The chain couples TRDV1 to TRDJ1; 11 bases are a match to TRDD3. In the absence of a J gene in TCRdb, the DNA was matched to germline to assign it here. CDR1 is TSWWSYY and CDR2 is QGS in the germline V gene. The V and J ends lost 3 bases and 2 bases, in that order; junction bases with no gene match: 23. The CDR3 consists of 22 residues. CDR3 residues: CALGELVPSWNWGITGTDKLIF. CDR3 sequence (DNA): TGTGCTCTTGGGGAGTTAGTTCCTAGCTGGAACTGGGGGATAACTGGGACCGATAAACTCATCTTT.

This clone has a count of ten or more. The protein given by TCRdb reflects a much larger clone and differs at residue 11 from this DNA's translation, likely from a read error; the protein shown is the DNA's translation. The chain recombines TRDV1 with TRDJ1; tentative D call: TRDD3 (6 bases). This CDR3 is built from 18 residues. CDR1 and CDR2 from the germline V gene are TSWWSYY and QGS. V was trimmed by 5 bases and J by 3 bases, leaving 25 bases between them. CDR3 protein: CALGTRFPYWEISDKLIF. CDR3 sequence (DNA): TGTGCTCTTGGGACCCGATTCCCGTACTGGGAGATCTCCGATAAACTCATCTTT.

This clone was picked up a small number of times. The protein TCRdb lists belongs to a much larger clone and differs from this DNA's translation at residue 7, which points to a read error; the protein shown is made from the DNA. CDR3 region: CAFSNRGRGGRGGDKLIF. Written as DNA, the CDR3 is TGTGCTTTCTCTAATCGCGGCCGTGGGGGAAGAGGGGGCGATAAACTCATCTTT. V gene TRDV3 combines with J gene TRDJ1; the match to TRDD3 covers 7 bases. The CDR3 loop spans 18 amino acids. Germline assignment: CDR1 TVYSNPD and CDR2 GDNSRS (reference sequence).